Presented here are 21 T cell receptor beta chains from one specimen sequenced in a study of blood T cells in healthy people across ages. Then a second PCR, running about 6 to 12 cycles, was carried out with a sample-barcoded 5' primer and a J-beta primer mix. TCRdb recomputed calls from the 5' RACE reads with MiXCR, one row per CDR3 protein. The sample shows 800,000 or so distinct CDR3 sequences, roughly 25% of them seen only once. The same data also went into a second study, on T cells of mothers and their children.

Input material: blood. These receptors came from a boy aged 10-17 years in good health.

There are a few counts of this clonotype. The V gene is TRBV20-1, the J gene TRBJ1-5, with D hard to call. The CDR3 is 13 residues long. Germline V gene sequence: CDR1 DFQATT, CDR2 SNEGSKA (reference sequence). Trimming took 1 base from V and 6 from J, leaving 10 bases between them. CDR3 in amino acids: CSARAPVSQPQHF. The CDR3 coding sequence is TGCAGTGCTAGAGCCCCAGTCAGTCAGCCCCAGCATTTT.

In nucleotides, the CDR3 is TGTGCCAGCAGCTTAGGTTACAGGCGGGATGCTAATGAAAAACTGTTTTTT. This sequence encodes CASSLGYRRDANEKLFF. The V and J genes are TRBV11-2 and TRBJ1-4, with D maybe TRBD1 (5 bases). The V end was cut by 1 base, the J end by 3 bases, with 15 bases between. CDR3 size: 17 residues. Germline assignment: CDR1 SGHAT and CDR2 FQNNGV.

This chain connects TRBV7-3 to TRBJ1-3, with no clear D. Deletions cut 4 bases from V and 0 bases from J, with 10 bases between. The CDR3 consists of 15 residues. The germline V gene has CDR1 SGHTA and CDR2 FQGTGA. Here the CDR3 reads CASSSTGGSGNTIYF. CDR3 nucleotide sequence: TGTGCCAGCAGCTCGACGGGAGGCTCTGGAAACACCATATATTTT.

This clonotype was seen only a few times. V gene TRBV29-1 combines with J gene TRBJ2-1, with 8 positions matching TRBD2. After removal of 5 bases from V and 9 bases from J, the junction contained 12 bases not matched to a gene. The CDR3 is 14 residues long. The germline gives CDR1 SQVTM, CDR2 ANQGSEA. The CDR3 nucleotides are TGCAGCGTTTCCCGGGCCACTAGCGGTTTTGAGCAGTTCTTC. Translated: CSVSRATSGFEQFF.

This clonotype was detected a few times. Sequence at one end of the junction differs from germline and may be a read error. J is TRBJ2-7 and V is TRBV20-1; 7 bases are a match to TRBD1. CDR1 and CDR2 from the germline V gene are DFQATT and SNEGSKA (reference sequence). The CDR3 extends over 14 amino acids. CDR3: CSAPRQGPTYEQHF. Written as DNA, the CDR3 is TGCAGTGCACCCCGACAGGGACCAACATACGAGCAGCACTTC.

The chain is built from TRBV23-1 and TRBJ2-1; D is possibly TRBD1 (7 bases). TRBV23-1 is designated an ORF whose function remains uncertain. V lost 6 bases and J lost 6, with 21 bases in between. The CDR3 consists of 16 residues. CDR3 amino acids: CASRQGIPGASNEQFF. The CDR3 DNA reads as TGCGCCAGCAGACAGGGGATCCCGGGGGCCTCCAATGAGCAGTTCTTC.

The V call is TRBV28, the J call TRBJ1-1; D uncertain. This CDR3 is 12 amino acids long. The V end lost 4 bases, the J end lost 6 bases, and 9 bases lay between the germline ends. From germline, CDR1 is MDHEN and CDR2 SYDVKM. This chain's CDR3 is CASSSPAAEAFF. The DNA of the CDR3 is TGTGCCAGCAGTTCCCCGGCCGCTGAAGCTTTCTTT.

This clonotype was observed a few times. CDR3 in amino acids: CASSQLRDSENYEQYF. The CDR3 DNA follows: TGTGCCAGCAGCCAACTACGGGACTCCGAGAACTACGAGCAGTACTTC. The chain carries TRBV4-2 and TRBJ2-7; weak D call: TRBD2 (6 bases). The germline gives CDR1 LGHNA, CDR2 YNFKEQ. The CDR3 length is 16 residues. V lost 2 bases and J 3 bases, leaving 17 bases between the germline ends.

This clonotype occurred a few times. The J gene is TRBJ2-7, the V gene TRBV7-2, with a weak D call TRBD2 (5 bases). V was cut by 5 bases and J by 2 bases, with 10 bases left in between. Germline V lookup: CDR1 SGHTA, CDR2 FQGNSA. The CDR3 covers 13 residues. CDR3 sequence reads: CASSPGEPYEQYF. Here the CDR3 DNA reads TGTGCCAGCAGCCCTGGGGAGCCCTACGAGCAGTACTTC.

The chain is built from TRBV7-2 and TRBJ2-1; tentatively, D is TRBD2 (6 bases). Per germline, CDR1 SGHTA and CDR2 FQGNSA. This CDR3 is 13 amino acids long. V was trimmed by 3 bases and J by 10 bases, leaving 13 bases between them. CDR3 DNA sequence: TGTGCCAGCAGCTTTGGGGGGTCTTTGGAGCAGTTCTTC. It translates to CASSFGGSLEQFF.

CDR3 coding DNA: TGTGCCAGCAGCCCCGGTCTGTGGCAGGGCGGCACAGATACGCAGTATTTT. Protein: CASSPGLWQGGTDTQYF. This chain links TRBV11-2 with TRBJ2-3; perhaps TRBD1 as D (5 bases). The V and J ends lost 5 bases and 1 base respectively, with 19 bases between them. CDR3 size: 17 residues. Per germline, CDR1 SGHAT and CDR2 FQNNGV.

This chain connects TRBV20-1 to TRBJ1-1; D not resolved. V gave up 0 bases and J gave up 0 bases, with 5 bases separating them. The CDR3 is 13 residues long. CDR1 DFQATT and CDR2 SNEGSKA come from the germline V gene (reference sequence). The CDR3 DNA reads as TGCAGTGCTAGAGATCCCATGAACACTGAAGCTTTCTTT. Translating it yields CSARDPMNTEAFF.

This clonotype was detected a few times. The chain's CDR3 is CASSKRVPGLRVDSPLHF. CDR3 nucleotides: TGTGCCAGCAGCAAAAGGGTACCGGGATTGCGCGTCGATTCACCCCTCCACTTT. The chain links TRBV21-1 to TRBJ1-6; the tabulated D call, TRBD1, remains unverified against the DNA. TRBV21-1 is termed a pseudogene. This CDR3 comprises 18 residues.

The sample holds a few counts of this clonotype. This chain joins TRBV12-3 or TRBV12-4 and TRBJ2-5, with 10 bases aligning to TRBD2. The J call may not be correct, given that the DNA end is closer to TRBJ2-7. The CDR3 extends over 14 amino acids. The CDR3: CASTFSGGVYEQYF. The CDR3 nucleotides are TGTGCCAGCACCTTCAGCGGGGGGGTCTACGAGCAGTACTTC.

The gene calls are TRBV25-1 and TRBJ2-5; D gene unclear. The CDR3 loop spans 12 amino acids. CDR1 and CDR2 (germline): MGHDK, SYGVNS. V lost 7 bases and J lost 5, with 11 bases in between. CDR3 amino acids: CASNNVGETQYF. In DNA form, the CDR3 reads TGTGCCAGCAACAACGTAGGGGAGACCCAGTACTTC. Using reference TRBV25-1 and TRBJ2-5 for the parts outside the CDR3, the full variable domain is EADIYQTPRYLVIGTGKKITLECSQTMGHDKMYWYQQDPGMELHLIHYSYGVNSTEKGDLSSESTVSRIRTEHFPLTLESARPSHTSQYLCASNNVGETQYFGPGTRLLVL.

This rearrangement joins TRBV7-9 to TRBJ2-5; TRBD1 is a possible D gene (6 bases). TRBJ2-1 explains the end of the DNA better; the J call may be wrong. This CDR3 comprises 15 residues. The germline V gene encodes CDR1 SEHNR and CDR2 FQNEAQ (reference sequence). The CDR3 spells CASSLARGGFAEQFF. In DNA, the CDR3 is TGTGCCAGCAGCTTAGCCAGGGGCGGCTTTGCTGAGCAGTTCTTC.

This chain links TRBV29-1 with TRBJ2-7; TRBD2 agrees at 7 bases. Germline values: CDR1 SQVTM, CDR2 ANQGSEA. The CDR3 totals 12 residues. With 4 bases clipped from V and 3 bases from J, the junction kept 3 bases outside the gene matches. The CDR3 nucleotides read TGCAGCGTTGGGGCTAGCGGCTACGAGCAGTACTTC. Its translation is CSVGASGYEQYF.

V gene TRBV20-1 combines with J gene TRBJ1-4; the D gene is possibly TRBD1 (6 bases). Looked up from germline, CDR1 is DFQATT and CDR2 is SNEGSKA (reference sequence). V was cut by 2 bases and J by 8 bases, with 21 bases left in between. This CDR3 spans 16 amino acids. The CDR3 nucleotides read TGCAGTGCTAGATTGTCCGCAGCGGACAGACACGAAAAACTGTTTTTT. Translated, it gives CSARLSAADRHEKLFF.

The V gene is TRBV24-1, the J gene TRBJ2-1; 12 bases agree with TRBD2. The CDR3 contains 18 residues. From germline, CDR1 is KGHDR and CDR2 SFDVKD. The trim removed 4 bases at V and 6 bases at J, leaving 12 bases unmatched. CDR3 nucleotide sequence: TGTGCCACCAGTGACCCACTGACTAGCGGGAGTCACCCCAATGAGCAGTTCTTC. Its protein product is CATSDPLTSGSHPNEQFF.

DNA of the CDR3: TGCGCCAGCAGCCCCCCCGGAAGGGGCTCTGGAAACACCATATATTTT. Translating gives CASSPPGRGSGNTIYF. The V gene is TRBV4-1, the J gene TRBJ1-3; perhaps TRBD1 as D (5 bases). Germline V gives CDR1 MGHRA, CDR2 YSYEKL. V was shortened by 4 bases and J by 0 bases, with 13 bases between the two germline ends. CDR3 size: 16 residues.

This clonotype occurred a few times. The chain combines TRBV5-5 with TRBJ2-7; 8 bases match TRBD2. The V gene end was trimmed by 3 bases and the J gene end by 6 bases; junction bases not matched to a gene: 14. The CDR3 runs to 16 residues. Per germline, CDR1 SGHKS and CDR2 YYEKEE (reference sequence). For the CDR3, the DNA is TGTGCCAGCAGCTCGGGACTAGTATCGGTGGAGCGCGAGCAGTACTTC. Amino acid sequence: CASSSGLVSVEREQYF.